The rows below give T cell receptor beta chains drawn from one sample of a study of T cell changes during pregnancy in multiple sclerosis. The method was immunoSEQ multiplex PCR; TCRdb's version includes in-frame clones alone and lacks a portion of them. Here the sample spans about 73,000 clones, 92% being singletons. The sequencing here drew on peripheral blood, taken in the third trimester of pregnancy. These TCRs come from a female donor in good health, enrolled as a control in a pregnancy study. Each CDR3 is given with its conserved first and last residue. D genes are given only for firm matches. Only some rows state a clone size, as once, few, many or a class for expanded clones.

D | J | length | V | size | CDR3 | DNA
NA | TRBJ2-7 | 14 | TRBV7-8 | NA | CASSRTGIGYEQYF | TGTGCCAGCAGCCGAACGGGGATCGGTTACGAGCAGTACTTC
NA | TRBJ1-2 | 17 | TRBV7-8 | NA | CASSLGYRLNEGPGYTF | TGTGCCAGCAGCTTAGGGTACCGTTTGAATGAGGGTCCTGGCTACACCTTC
TRBD1 | TRBJ2-7 | 15 | TRBV4-1 | few | CASSSKGQGQYEQYF | TGCGCCAGCAGTTCCAAGGGACAGGGGCAATACGAGCAGTACTTC
NA | TRBJ1-5 | 16 | TRBV28 | NA | CASSRGRVQMNQPQHF | TGTGCCAGCAGCCGAGGGAGGGTCCAGATGAATCAGCCCCAGCATTTT
NA | TRBJ1-2 | 14 | TRBV6-5 | NA | CASSYAVYSYGYTF | TGTGCCAGCAGTTACGCGGTGTATTCTTATGGCTACACCTTC
TRBD2 | TRBJ2-3 | 17 | TRBV5-1 | NA | CASSSWTSGGVTDTQYF | TGCGCCAGCAGCTCGTGGACTAGCGGGGGAGTCACAGATACGCAGTATTTT
NA | TRBJ2-7 | 12 | TRBV28 | NA | CASSFNSYEQYF | TGTGCCAGCAGTTTTAACTCCTACGAGCAGTACTTC
TRBD1 | TRBJ1-2 | 15 | TRBV13 | NA | CASSPRGQGNYGYTF | TGTGCCAGCAGCCCTAGGGGACAGGGCAACTATGGCTACACCTTC
TRBD1 | TRBJ1-2 | 15 | TRBV7-9 | NA | CASSFSSRGNDGYTF | TGTGCCAGCAGCTTTTCGTCCAGGGGGAACGATGGCTACACCTTC
NA | TRBJ2-1 | 13 | TRBV7-8 | NA | CASSLARGHEQFF | TGTGCCAGCAGCTTAGCGCGGGGGCATGAGCAGTTCTTC
NA | TRBJ2-5 | 13 | TRBV18 | NA | CASSPAIQETQYF | TGTGCCAGCTCACCAGCGATCCAAGAGACCCAGTACTTC
NA | TRBJ1-6 | 17 | TRBV11-2 | NA | CASSLDATGIHNSPLHF | TGTGCCAGCAGCTTAGACGCAACAGGGATCCATAATTCACCCCTCCACTTT
NA | TRBJ2-1 | 15 | TRBV5-1 | NA | CASSLLPSSYNEQFF | TGCGCCAGCAGCTTGCTACCTAGCTCCTACAATGAGCAGTTCTTC
NA | TRBJ2-5 | 15 | TRBV14 | NA | CASSQETSYQETQYF | TGTGCCAGCAGCCAAGAAACATCGTACCAAGAGACCCAGTACTTC